Shown below are 3 T cell receptor beta chains from a single sample sequenced in a study of breast tumors, draining lymph nodes, adjacent tissues. The lymph nodes were axillary draining lymph nodes from breast cancer patients. TCRdb called the multiplex PCR reads again in MiXCR, with one record for every CDR3 protein. In the table there are under 250,000 distinct CDR3 sequences, roughly 30% of which are singletons. Sequencing input: axillary lymph node tissue. Source of these receptors: a female donor with breast cancer. Some clones in this sample may be carry-over from other donors' samples.

This clonotype was observed many times. The chain joins TRBV6-2 or TRBV6-3 to TRBJ2-1; D ambiguous. CDR3 length equals 14 residues. The germline CDR1 and CDR2 sequences are MNHEY and SVGEGT. V was clipped by 6 bases and J by 8 bases, with 17 bases between them. For the CDR3, the DNA is TGTGCCAGCAGAGAAGGCTTGGGGATCGATGAGCAGTTCTTC. Protein: CASREGLGIDEQFF.

This clonotype was found many times. The rearrangement uses TRBV19 and TRBJ1-3, with 11 bases lining up with TRBD1. Germline V gene lookup returns CDR1 LNHDA and CDR2 SQIVND (reference sequence). The CDR3 runs 15 residues. V lost 6 bases and J lost 3; bases outside the gene matches: 4. CDR3 residues: CASSPDRGLGNTIYF. CDR3 coding DNA: TGTGCCAGTAGCCCGGACAGGGGGCTTGGAAACACCATATATTTT.

The V call is TRBV19, the J call TRBJ1-4, with 8 bases matching TRBD1. CDR3 length equals 15 residues. Germline loops: CDR1 LNHDA, CDR2 SQIVND (reference sequence). V trimming: 6 bases; J trimming: 4 bases; junction bases outside the gene matches: 7. The CDR3 DNA reads as TGTGCCAGTAGGCAGACAGGGGAAGGTAATGAAAAACTGTTTTTT. Translating gives CASRQTGEGNEKLFF.